The 14 T cell receptor beta chains presented below share a single source sample, sequenced in a study of identical twins. TCRdb reprocessed the 5' RACE reads via MiXCR and lists one record per CDR3 protein. Here the sample spans around 370,000 distinct CDR3 sequences, roughly 9% being singletons. Material: naive T cells sorted from blood. The receptors shown here come from a woman aged 50 to 60 in good health.

This chain links TRBV24-1 with TRBJ2-1; 12 bases are shared with TRBD2. Germline CDR1 and CDR2: KGHDR and SFDVKD. J was trimmed by 0 bases and V by 4 bases; bases with no gene match: 6. This CDR3 is built from 18 residues. CDR3 protein: CATSDSRTSGNSYNEQFF. CDR3 DNA sequence: TGTGCCACCAGTGACTCCCGGACTAGCGGGAACTCCTACAATGAGCAGTTCTTC.

The chain carries TRBV28 and TRBJ2-7; D may match TRBD1 or TRBD2 (5 bases each). The CDR3 spans 13 residues. CDR1 and CDR2 from the germline V gene are MDHEN and SYDVKM. Between the trimmed V and J ends, which lost 5 bases and 6 bases, there was a span of 14 bases. CDR3 coding DNA: TGTGCCAGCAGTCCTCGGGCAGGGACCGAGCAGTACGTC. Translation: CASSPRAGTEQYV.

V is TRBV7-6 and J is TRBJ2-3; no definite D call. The CDR3 loop spans 16 amino acids. The germline V gene has CDR1 SGHVS and CDR2 FNYEAQ. Trimming removed 1 base at V and 5 bases at J, with 16 bases between. This CDR3 reads CASSLGVFTHVDTQYF. DNA for the CDR3: TGTGCCAGCAGCTTAGGTGTCTTCACACACGTAGATACGCAGTATTTT.

This clonotype was observed a handful of times. The chain has TRBV3-1 and TRBJ2-1; D may be TRBD2 (6 bases). Trimming removed 4 bases at V and 7 bases at J, with 20 bases between. Germline-derived CDR1 and CDR2 are LGHDT and YNNKEL (reference sequence). The CDR3 sequence is 16 residues long. This CDR3 reads CASSLQTPSGGNEQFF. The DNA for the CDR3 is TGTGCCAGCAGCCTTCAGACCCCATCAGGAGGGAATGAGCAGTTCTTC.

The chain combines TRBV27 with TRBJ2-7, with D possibly called TRBD1 or TRBD2 (5 bases each). Trimming cost V 5 bases and J 0 bases, with 11 bases left between them. The CDR3 is 14 residues long. Germline values: CDR1 MNHEY, CDR2 SMNVEV (reference sequence). The CDR3 bases are TGTGCCAGCAGTAGCGGTGGGGGCTCCTACGAGCAGTACGTC. Protein sequence: CASSSGGGSYEQYV.

V usage is TRBV28 and J usage is TRBJ2-7; TRBD1 matches 7 bases. CDR3 length: 13 amino acids. CDR1 and CDR2 (germline): MDHEN, SYDVKM. V lost 6 bases to trimming and J lost 6 bases; unmatched junction nucleotides: 8. The CDR3 bases are TGTGCCAGCAGACCACAGGGGCTTCGCGAGCAGTACTTC. Translation gives CASRPQGLREQYF. The entire variable domain, with the rest obtained from reference TRBV28 and TRBJ2-7, is as follows: DVKVTQSSRYLVKRTGEKVFLECVQDMDHENMFWYRQDPGLGLRLIYFSYDVKMKEKGDIPEGYSVSREKKERFSLILESASTNQTSMYLCASRPQGLREQYFGPGTRLTVT.

V and J are TRBV7-9 and TRBJ2-2; D is ambiguous. From germline, CDR1 is SEHNR and CDR2 FQNEAQ (reference sequence). This CDR3 region has 15 residues. The V end was cut by 1 base, the J end by 2 bases, with 8 bases between. CDR3 protein: CASSLGSRNTGELFF. In DNA, the CDR3 is TGTGCCAGCAGCTTAGGGAGTCGCAACACCGGGGAGCTGTTTTTT.

This clonotype showed up just a few times. The chain carries TRBV20-1 and TRBJ2-3; 11 bases align to TRBD2. This CDR3 is built from 17 residues. Germline trimming cut 0 bases from V and 2 bases from J; bases unmatched to any gene: 7. Germline V gene lookup returns CDR1 DFQATT and CDR2 SNEGSKA (reference sequence). In nucleotides, the CDR3 is TGCAGTGCTAGAGACGAAGGACTAGCGGGCCACACAGATACGCAGTATTTT. Translated, it gives CSARDEGLAGHTDTQYF.

This clonotype was counted at least ten times. The CDR3 loop is CASSSGLGRGSILVEQFF. The CDR3, as DNA: TGCGCCAGCAGCTCCGGTTTGGGTCGCGGGAGCATCTTAGTTGAGCAGTTCTTC. The rearrangement links TRBV5-1 to TRBJ2-1, with TRBD2 matching over 7 bases. Germline V lookup: CDR1 SGHRS, CDR2 YFSETQ. The CDR3 consists of 18 residues. V shed 3 bases, J shed 9 bases, and the junction held 21 bases outside the gene matches.

This clonotype was observed a handful of times. The V gene is TRBV4-2, the J gene TRBJ2-1; no firm D call. The germline CDR1 and CDR2 sequences are LGHNA and YNFKEQ. V was pared by 0 bases and J by 9 bases, with 12 bases between. This CDR3 is built from 14 residues. In nucleotides, the CDR3 is TGTGCCAGCAGCCAAGATTTGGCTGGGTTTGAGCAGTTCTTC. This encodes CASSQDLAGFEQFF.

The genes are TRBV18 and TRBJ2-5; D is unclear. The germline CDR1 and CDR2 sequences are KGHSH and LQKENI. V dropped 0 bases and J dropped 1 base, with 6 bases sitting between them. The length of the CDR3 is 14 residues. CDR3 loop: CASSPPETQETQYF. The CDR3 region has the DNA TGTGCCAGCTCACCACCGGAGACCCAAGAGACCCAGTACTTC.

This clonotype was recorded a few times. This chain uses TRBV11-3 with TRBJ2-7; unclear D gene. This CDR3 has 12 amino acids. V was clipped by 5 bases and J by 3 bases, with 8 bases between them. Germline V gene sequence: CDR1 SGHNT, CDR2 YENEEA. The CDR3: CASSKDNYEQYF. CDR3 DNA: TGTGCCAGCAGCAAAGACAACTACGAGCAGTACTTC. The whole variable domain, filled in from reference TRBV11-3 and TRBJ2-7, reads EAGVVQSPRYKIIEKKQPVAFWCNPISGHNTLYWYLQNLGQGPELLIRYENEEAVDDSQLPKDRFSAERLKGVDSTLKIQPAELGDSAVYLCASSKDNYEQYFGPGTRLTVT.

The sample holds a few counts of this clonotype. This sequence joins TRBV30 and TRBJ2-7; D is possibly TRBD1 (6 bases). The germline CDR1 and CDR2 sequences are GTSNPN and SVGIG (reference sequence). The CDR3 has 15 amino acids. V shed 0 bases and J shed 1 base, with 13 bases lying between them. The CDR3 is CAWSVIQGESYEQYV. The CDR3 nucleotides read TGTGCCTGGAGTGTCATACAGGGCGAATCCTACGAGCAGTACGTC.

The gene calls are TRBV5-3 and TRBJ2-7; TRBD1 aligns across 10 bases. TRBV5-3 is an open reading frame whose function is uncertain. With 0 bases clipped from V and 3 bases from J, the junction kept 3 bases outside the gene matches. CDR3 length equals 15 residues. The CDR3 sequence: CARSLVGTGDYEQYF. CDR3 sequence (DNA): TGTGCCAGAAGCTTGGTGGGGACAGGGGACTACGAGCAGTACTTC.